Presented here are 19 T cell receptor beta chains from one specimen sequenced in a study of early T cells in non-severe SARS-CoV-2 infection. TCRdb recomputed calls from the 5' RACE reads with MiXCR, one row per CDR3 protein. The data show roughly 86,000 distinct CDR3 sequences, around 5.6% seen once. Sequences were obtained from whole blood. The source of these receptors is an adult who was a healthcare worker with PCR-confirmed SARS-CoV-2 infection or an uninfected control (not recorded which).

The V call is TRBV18, the J call TRBJ2-3, with 8 bases lining up with TRBD1. The CDR3 extends over 15 amino acids. Germline lookup yields CDR1 KGHSH and CDR2 LQKENI. V trimming: 3 bases; J trimming: 0 bases; junction bases outside the gene matches: 2. This chain's CDR3 is CASSPTGASTDTQYF. The CDR3 coding sequence is TGTGCCAGCTCACCGACAGGGGCTAGCACAGATACGCAGTATTTT.

This clonotype appeared many times. The gene calls are TRBV6-2 or TRBV6-3 and TRBJ1-2; no firm D call. The CDR3 runs to 12 residues. CDR1 and CDR2 from the germline V gene are MNHEY and SVGEGT. Deletions cut 5 bases from V and 4 bases from J, with 8 bases between. The CDR3 DNA follows: TGTGCCAGCAGTGAAGTTGCCTATGGCTACACCTTC. It codes for CASSEVAYGYTF.

This chain uses TRBV20-1 with TRBJ2-1; 9 positions agree with TRBD2. J gave up 14 bases and V 0 bases, and 11 bases lay outside the gene matches. Germline V gene sequence: CDR1 DFQATT, CDR2 SNEGSKA (reference sequence). The CDR3 has 14 residues. The CDR3 nucleotides read TGCAGTGCTAGAGATCGAGGCGTTAGCGGGAGAGAGTTCTTC. Protein sequence: CSARDRGVSGREFF.

This clonotype appeared a few times. The CDR3, as DNA: TGTGCCAGCAGTGAAGTCGGGAGCTCCTACGAGCAGTACTTC. Translation: CASSEVGSSYEQYF. The chain is built from TRBV2 and TRBJ2-7; perhaps TRBD2 as D (6 bases). Germline V CDR1 and CDR2: SNHLY, FYNNEI. This CDR3 comprises 14 residues. Trimming stripped 1 base from V and 0 bases from J, with 7 bases between.

Ten or more counts support this clonotype. The chain employs TRBV7-2 and TRBJ2-7; a possible D gene is TRBD2 (7 bases). CDR1 SGHTA and CDR2 FQGNSA come from the germline V gene. The CDR3 covers 17 residues. V dropped 5 bases and J dropped 5 bases, with 25 bases sitting between them. The CDR3 loop reads CASSPPGGGSGPHEQYF. The CDR3 nucleotides are TGTGCCAGCAGCCCTCCGGGGGGCGGGAGCGGGCCCCACGAGCAGTACTTC.

In this sample, this clonotype turned up a few times. The chain employs TRBV7-2 and TRBJ1-2; D might be TRBD1 (5 bases). Trimming shortened V by 2 bases and J by 8 bases, and 12 bases separated the two germline ends. This CDR3 contains 13 residues. Germline lookup yields CDR1 SGHTA and CDR2 FQGNSA. The chain's CDR3 is CASSLLGAIGYTF. The CDR3, as DNA: TGTGCCAGCAGCTTATTAGGGGCGATCGGCTACACCTTC. Full variable domain (missing parts from reference TRBV7-2 and TRBJ1-2): GAGVSQSPSNKVTEKGKDVELRCDPISGHTALYWYRQSLGQGLEFLIYFQGNSAPDKSGLPSDRFSAERTGGSVSTLTIQRTQQEDSAVYLCASSLLGAIGYTFGSGTRLTVV.

A note on this clonotype: This may be a read error, as it is one base from a much larger clone. The CDR3 end shows no conserved phenylalanine or tryptophan, and so a read error is likely. The chain carries TRBV5-6 and TRBJ1-6; 7 bases line up with TRBD1. V was pared by 2 bases and J by 9 bases, with 8 bases of the junction left unmatched. The CDR3 has 15 amino acids. Germline lookup yields CDR1 SGHDT and CDR2 YYEEEE. CDR3 amino acids: CASSLGTARGSPLHY. In DNA, the CDR3 is TGTGCCAGCAGCTTAGGGACAGCCAGAGGTTCACCCCTCCACTAT.

This clonotype was observed many times. The chain has TRBV7-9 and TRBJ2-1; 7 bases fit TRBD2. Losses at the gene ends were 5 bases for V and 10 bases for J; bases not matched to a gene: 11. The germline CDR1 and CDR2 sequences are SEHNR and FQNEAQ (reference sequence). This CDR3 has 14 residues. CDR3: CASSPYGSGVEQFF. The CDR3 DNA reads TGTGCCAGCAGCCCTTATGGGAGCGGGGTCGAGCAGTTCTTC.

The chain uses TRBV20-1 and TRBJ1-1; TRBD1 is a possible D gene (5 bases). V was trimmed by 7 bases and J by 6 bases, leaving 18 bases between them. This CDR3 comprises 13 residues. The germline V gene encodes CDR1 DFQATT and CDR2 SNEGSKA (reference sequence). Here the CDR3 reads CSGLRGGRPEAFF. The CDR3 DNA reads TGCAGTGGACTTAGGGGTGGGCGCCCTGAAGCTTTCTTT.

This clonotype was observed many times. The chain combines TRBV20-1 with TRBJ2-7; TRBD1 or TRBD2 may be the D gene (5 bases each). The CDR3 totals 14 residues. V was clipped by 2 bases and J by 6 bases, with 17 bases between them. The germline V gene has CDR1 DFQATT and CDR2 SNEGSKA (reference sequence). The CDR3 nucleotides read TGCAGTGCTAGATCCGAGAGGGGTGTTCTCGAGCAGTACTTC. Its translation is CSARSERGVLEQYF.

This chain joins TRBV20-1 and TRBJ1-5, with a tentative D call TRBD1 (6 bases). Trimming shortened V by 5 bases and J by 0 bases, and 8 bases separated the two germline ends. CDR1 DFQATT and CDR2 SNEGSKA come from the germline V gene (reference sequence). The CDR3 has 13 residues. CDR3 coding DNA: TGCAGTGCTTACAGGGATAGCAATCAGCCCCAGCATTTT. Its translation is CSAYRDSNQPQHF.

A word on this clonotype: Likely a read error: the CDR3 ends without its conserved phenylalanine or tryptophan. The V and J genes are TRBV19 and TRBJ1-5, with D possibly matching TRBD1 (6 bases). Trimming stripped 10 bases from V and 0 bases from J, with 13 bases between. Germline-derived CDR1 and CDR2 are LNHDA and SQIVND (reference sequence). The CDR3 totals 14 residues. The DNA for the CDR3 is TGTGCCAAGAAAACAGGGCTTAGCAATCAGCCCCAGCATTCT. This codes for CAKKTGLSNQPQHS.

This clonotype was found many times. The chain carries TRBV2 and TRBJ1-2; 9 nucleotides agree with TRBD1. V was clipped by 6 bases and J by 5 bases; unmatched bases: 7. The CDR3 totals 14 residues. CDR1 is SNHLY, CDR2 FYNNEI, per germline. CDR3 in amino acids: CASRYRGLGYGYTF. DNA of the CDR3: TGTGCCAGCAGATACAGGGGGCTGGGGTATGGCTACACCTTC.

This clonotype was counted between two and nine times. The chain couples TRBV29-1 to TRBJ2-3, with a weak D call TRBD2 (6 bases). This CDR3 comprises 16 residues. Germline lookup yields CDR1 SQVTM and CDR2 ANQGSEA. With 6 bases removed from V and 1 base from J, the gap between germline ends came to 20 bases. CDR3 amino acids: CSVPKVGGIGTDTQYF. The CDR3 nucleotides read TGCAGCGTCCCGAAGGTTGGCGGGATTGGCACAGATACGCAGTATTTT.

The chain links TRBV19 to TRBJ2-7, with TRBD1 matching over 7 bases. The length of the CDR3 is 15 residues. Unmatched junction bases numbered 11, after V lost 6 bases and J lost 3 bases. The germline V gene has CDR1 LNHDA and CDR2 SQIVND (reference sequence). CDR3 in DNA: TGTGCCAGTAGCCCTCCGGGACAGACTTTCTACGAGCAGTACTTC. As protein: CASSPPGQTFYEQYF.

This rearrangement joins TRBV4-1 to TRBJ2-7, with D unresolved. The CDR3 is 14 amino acids. The V end was cut by 0 bases, the J end by 6 bases, with 12 bases between. Germline V gene sequence: CDR1 MGHRA, CDR2 YSYEKL. CDR3 residues: CASSQDPRGSEQYF. The CDR3 bases are TGCGCCAGCAGCCAAGATCCTCGTGGGTCCGAGCAGTACTTC.

Many counts were recorded for this clonotype. The rearrangement uses TRBV20-1 and TRBJ2-7, with TRBD1 matching over 7 bases. With V trimmed by 3 bases and J by 4 bases, 9 bases remained unmatched. The CDR3 sequence is 14 residues long. From germline, CDR1 is DFQATT and CDR2 SNEGSKA (reference sequence). The CDR3 coding sequence is TGCAGTGCTAGCGCAGGGGGTATGGATTACGAGCAGTACTTC. The encoded protein is CSASAGGMDYEQYF.

There are many counts of this clonotype. The chain employs TRBV11-2 and TRBJ1-4; D not resolved. There are 16 residues in the CDR3. Germline CDR1 reads SGHAT; CDR2 reads FQNNGV. The V gene lost 5 bases and the J gene lost 0 bases, with 13 bases spanning the gap. CDR3 loop: CASSLFGSTTNEKLFF. The CDR3 DNA reads as TGTGCCAGCAGCCTCTTCGGGAGTACAACTAATGAAAAACTGTTTTTT.

This clonotype was picked up a small number of times. J is TRBJ2-3 and V is TRBV7-9, with 10 bases fitting TRBD2. Trimming took 5 bases from V and 1 from J; bases not matched to a gene: 18. The CDR3 has 20 amino acids. The germline CDR1 and CDR2 sequences are SEHNR and FQNEAQ (reference sequence). DNA for the CDR3: TGTGCCAGCAGCCCCGGTCCGTTCAGCGGGAGGGCCGGGGGCACAGATACGCAGTATTTT. Protein sequence: CASSPGPFSGRAGGTDTQYF.